This T cell receptor (beta chain) was found in a study of T cell changes during pregnancy in multiple sclerosis (dated 2019 in TCRdb). For the study in its entirety: The study looked at changes in the T cell repertoire across pregnancy in women with multiple sclerosis.

Library preparation was by the immunoSEQ multiplex PCR assay. TCRdb stores this immuneACCESS table with in-frame sequences only. Part of the clones is absent; in the studies checked, under half of the shortfall reflects unresolved V genes, and no reason is known for the rest. The sample yields around 16,000 clones; approximately 80% were counted once. Approximately 18% of the sample rests with the top ten. Regarding this clone: The antigen it binds to is not known. No base qualities exist here, and no much larger clone lies one base off it.

The germline V gene encodes CDR1 MNHNY and CDR2 SVGAGI (reference sequence). The CDR3, cysteine through phenylalanine, is 14 amino acids long. Only the CDR3 DNA is retained, 42 bases long and in frame from the first base. V was cut back by 0 bases and J by 6 bases, leaving a gap of 9 bases between them. The source is a female donor in good health, enrolled as a control in a pregnancy study. This chain joins TRBV6-6 to TRBJ2-1, and perhaps TRBD2 as D gene, on 5 matching bases. The input for sequencing was CD8+ T cells from peripheral blood mononuclear cells, taken after pregnancy. The DNA is as follows: TGTGCCAGCAGTTACTCGGAGACTATCAATGAGCAGTTCTTC. It encodes CASSYSETINEQFF.